The present T cell receptor beta chain was sequenced within a study of T-cell reconstitution after alpha-beta-depleted transplantation in children. Points from the study as a whole: Reportedly, alpha-beta T cells present about two months post-transplant originated from several hundred expanded clones of graft origin. From surviving recipient T cells and thymic progenitors came the high day-60 TCRbeta diversity observed in some patients. T cells produced anew were the main source of T-cell counts and diversity one year after transplant.

Unique molecular identifiers were built into the TCRbeta library. Via MiXCR, TCRdb re-called the PCR reads, giving one row per CDR3 protein. The repertoire holds a few hundred thousand distinct CDR3 sequences, with about 9.9% as singletons. Details on this clonotype: What it binds is unknown. Mismatch with germline at one junction end may stem from a read error.

The CDR3 extends over 13 amino acids. Germline assignment: CDR1 LGHNA and CDR2 YSLEER. The chain employs TRBV4-3 and TRBJ2-1; D is undetermined. The clonotype was recovered from a male patient aged 2-10 years who had a stem cell transplant for chronic granulomatous disease, so the T cells may come from the graft donor. The starting material was peripheral blood, obtained 180 days after TCRalphabeta/CD19-depleted stem cell transplant. Here the CDR3 DNA reads TGCGCCAGCACCCAAGATGGGTTCGGGGAGCAGTTCTTC. Translating gives CASTQDGFGEQFF.